The 26 T cell receptor beta chains below come from one sample, sequenced in a study of spatial heterogeneity in lung cancer. Notes on the study in general: How many expanded intratumoral alpha and beta TCRs were present tracked the tumor mutation count, which was a count of nonsynonymous mutations.

Indicated time point: sample taken at primary tumor resection. Their cognate antigens are unknown. TCRdb re-derived calls from the 5' RACE reads in MiXCR, one entry per CDR3 protein. The data contain about 27,000 distinct CDR3 sequences, more than 5.5% of them singletons. Sequencing was performed on lung tumor tissue, taken at surgery. The source is a male donor with early-stage non-small cell lung cancer.

The genes are TRBV3-1 and TRBJ2-7; D may be TRBD1 or TRBD2 (5 bases each). The CDR3 consists of 14 residues. V shed 2 bases and J shed 6 bases, with 14 bases lying between them. The germline V gene has CDR1 LGHDT and CDR2 YNNKEL (reference sequence). CDR3 residues: CASSQQGIEGEQYF. The CDR3 nucleotides read TGTGCCAGCAGCCAACAGGGAATCGAGGGCGAGCAGTACTTC.

Many counts were recorded for this clonotype. This chain links TRBV5-1 with TRBJ2-7; weak D call: TRBD1 (5 bases). The CDR3 is made up of 14 amino acids. V was trimmed by 0 bases and J by 6 bases, leaving 13 bases between them. Germline V gene lookup returns CDR1 SGHRS and CDR2 YFSETQ. The CDR3 bases are TGCGCCAGCAGCTTGGCTTGGCAGGGCGGCGAGCAGTACTTC. Translating gives CASSLAWQGGEQYF.

Ten or more counts support this clonotype. The rearrangement joins TRBV4-2 to TRBJ1-5; maybe TRBD1 (6 bases). V lost 1 base and J 4 bases, leaving 11 bases between the germline ends. The CDR3 is made up of 15 amino acids. The germline V gene encodes CDR1 LGHNA and CDR2 YNFKEQ. CDR3 loop: CASSQVHGQNQPQHF. In DNA, the CDR3 is TGTGCCAGCAGCCAAGTTCACGGACAGAATCAGCCCCAGCATTTT.

Turning to this clonotype: A much more abundant neighbour one base away suggests this may be a read error. As DNA, the CDR3 is TGCGCCAGCAGCGCAGGGTTTGTAGATACGCAGTATTTT. Protein: CASSAGFVDTQYF. The rearrangement uses TRBV5-1 and TRBJ2-3; tentatively, D is TRBD1 (5 bases). Per the germline V gene, CDR1 is SGHRS and CDR2 is YFSETQ. The V end was cut by 4 bases, the J end by 5 bases, with 11 bases between. The CDR3 contains 13 residues.

Ten or more counts support this clonotype. The chain couples TRBV28 to TRBJ1-6, with 7 bases lining up with TRBD1. This CDR3 has 14 residues. Germline CDR1 reads MDHEN; CDR2 reads SYDVKM. V lost 4 bases to trimming and J lost 7 bases; unmatched junction nucleotides: 4. The CDR3 sequence: CASSWDSINSPLHF. The CDR3 DNA follows: TGTGCCAGCAGTTGGGACAGCATCAATTCACCCCTCCACTTT.

The sample holds a few counts of this clonotype. The rearrangement links TRBV7-2 to TRBJ1-4, with 10 bases lining up with TRBD1. V lost 5 bases to trimming and J lost 8 bases; unmatched junction nucleotides: 5. This CDR3 has 14 amino acids. In germline, CDR1 is SGHTA, CDR2 FQGNSA. As DNA, the CDR3 is TGTGCCAGCAGCCAGGACAGGGGGTACGAAAAACTGTTTTTT. This encodes CASSQDRGYEKLFF.

This clonotype has more than one count but fewer than ten. This chain uses TRBV11-2 with TRBJ2-3; TRBD1 or TRBD2 may be the D gene (5 bases each). The length of the CDR3 is 16 residues. Trimming pared 4 bases from V and 0 bases from J, leaving 14 bases between. Germline CDR1 is SGHAT and CDR2 is FQNNGV. The CDR3 bases are TGTGCCAGCAGCTGGGGGACCGCCCTTAGCACAGATACGCAGTATTTT. It specifies CASSWGTALSTDTQYF.

Ten or more counts support this clonotype. The CDR3: CASSRDRGPYEQYF. DNA of the CDR3: TGTGCCAGCAGCCGGGACAGGGGGCCCTACGAGCAGTACTTC. The genes are TRBV7-2 and TRBJ2-7, with 12 bases aligning to TRBD1. In germline, CDR1 is SGHTA, CDR2 FQGNSA. The V gene end was trimmed by 5 bases and the J gene end by 2 bases; junction bases not matched to a gene: 1. This CDR3 is built from 14 residues.

This clonotype came up a few times. This chain uses TRBV20-1 with TRBJ1-1, with D maybe TRBD1 (5 bases). Deletions cut 1 base from V and 9 bases from J, with 15 bases between. CDR1 and CDR2 (germline): DFQATT, SNEGSKA (reference sequence). This CDR3 has 13 amino acids. CDR3 DNA sequence: TGCAGTGCTAGAGTGCCGGGGCAGGATAAAGCTTTCTTT. It is translated as CSARVPGQDKAFF.

The rearrangement links TRBV7-6 to TRBJ1-1; D is perhaps TRBD1 (6 bases). Germline loops: CDR1 SGHVS, CDR2 FNYEAQ. Trimming left V 3 bases short and J 5 bases short, with 13 bases between. This CDR3 is built from 14 residues. CDR3 sequence reads: CASSFQGRWTEAFF. The CDR3 DNA sequence: TGTGCCAGCAGCTTTCAGGGGCGGTGGACTGAAGCTTTCTTT.

This clonotype was picked up a small number of times. The J gene is TRBJ1-2, the V gene TRBV5-4; 9 nucleotides align to TRBD1. Germline V gene data show CDR1 as SGHNT and CDR2 as YYREEE (reference sequence). With V trimmed by 4 bases and J by 4 bases, 5 bases remained unmatched. The CDR3 has 14 residues. The CDR3 protein is CASSRGTGSYGYTF. The DNA of the CDR3 is TGTGCCAGCAGCCGCGGGACAGGGTCCTATGGCTACACCTTC.

This clonotype appeared many times. This chain connects TRBV5-1 to TRBJ2-7; D gene unclear. From germline, CDR1 is SGHRS and CDR2 YFSETQ. This CDR3 has 14 amino acids. Trimming left V 4 bases short and J 0 bases short, with 11 bases between. CDR3 in amino acids: CASSRPESSYEQYF. The DNA for the CDR3 is TGCGCCAGCAGCCGCCCCGAGAGCTCCTACGAGCAGTACTTC.

This clonotype was observed a handful of times. The CDR3 sequence: CASRTLVVGNQPQHF. The DNA for the CDR3 is TGTGCCAGCAGGACCCTCGTCGTGGGCAATCAGCCCCAGCATTTT. The chain combines TRBV6-6 with TRBJ1-5, with unresolved D. Per the germline V gene, CDR1 is MNHNY and CDR2 is SVGAGI (reference sequence). This CDR3 spans 15 amino acids. V was shortened by 6 bases and J by 2 bases, with 14 bases between the two germline ends.

At least ten counts were recorded for this clonotype. The V call is TRBV10-1, the J call TRBJ2-5; 11 bases line up with TRBD1. Trimming took 8 bases from V and 5 from J; bases not matched to a gene: 16. The germline CDR1 and CDR2 sequences are WNHNN and SYGVQD (reference sequence). CDR3 length: 17 amino acids. In DNA, the CDR3 is TGCGCCAGCTCTCCAGGGACAGGGGGGGGATCCGCGGAGACCCAGTACTTC. Amino acid sequence: CASSPGTGGGSAETQYF.

This clonotype occurred many times. This chain connects TRBV27 to TRBJ1-5; a weak D match, TRBD1 (6 bases). CDR1 is MNHEY and CDR2 is SMNVEV in the germline V gene (reference sequence). V lost 5 bases and J 9 bases, leaving 14 bases between the germline ends. The CDR3 has 13 residues. CDR3 loop: CASSAQGRRPQHF. CDR3 nucleotide sequence: TGTGCCAGCAGTGCACAGGGCAGGCGGCCCCAGCATTTT.

This clonotype was detected ten times or more. This chain connects TRBV24-1 to TRBJ1-2; possible D gene TRBD1, 5 bases. Trimming removed 1 base from V and 8 bases from J, with 10 bases in between. Germline CDR1 KGHDR, CDR2 SFDVKD. CDR3 length equals 13 residues. The CDR3 here is CATSDFSGLGYTF. Written as DNA, the CDR3 is TGTGCCACCAGTGATTTTTCAGGGTTAGGCTACACCTTC.

This clonotype is judged medium-sized. The genes are TRBV7-2 and TRBJ2-5; possible D gene TRBD2, 5 bases. Germline V gene lookup returns CDR1 SGHTA and CDR2 FQGNSA. This CDR3 comprises 13 residues. The V end lost 5 bases, the J end lost 2 bases, and 9 bases lay between the germline ends. The CDR3 bases are TGTGCCAGCAGCCCCAGGAGGCAAGAGACCCAGTACTTC. Protein: CASSPRRQETQYF.

This clonotype occurred many times. J is TRBJ1-4 and V is TRBV20-1; D is uncertain. CDR3 length: 14 residues. V gave up 5 bases and J gave up 5 bases, with 15 bases separating them. The V gene's germline CDR1 is DFQATT and CDR2 SNEGSKA (reference sequence). The CDR3 nucleotides are TGCAGTGCTCCGTACTCTCGAGGGAATGAAAAACTGTTTTTT. It specifies CSAPYSRGNEKLFF.

In this sample, this clonotype turned up many times. The chain couples TRBV7-2 to TRBJ1-6, with 10 positions matching TRBD1. The CDR3 runs to 15 residues. After removal of 1 base from V and 10 bases from J, the junction contained 4 bases not matched to a gene. Per the germline V gene, CDR1 is SGHTA and CDR2 is FQGNSA. Here the CDR3 DNA reads TGTGCCAGCAGCTTAGAGGGACAGGGGTGGTCACCCCTCCACTTT. Translated, it gives CASSLEGQGWSPLHF.

This chain links TRBV6-1 with TRBJ2-3; 12 bases align to TRBD2. J was trimmed by 5 bases and V by 4 bases; bases with no gene match: 4. The CDR3 is 15 amino acids. CDR1 and CDR2 from the germline V gene are MNHNS and SASEGT. For the CDR3, the DNA is TGTGCCAGCAGTGGACTAGCGGGGGCTTTAGATACGCAGTATTTT. Translated, it gives CASSGLAGALDTQYF.

This clonotype was recorded many times. V and J are TRBV28 and TRBJ1-4; D is unclear. CDR3 length equals 14 residues. With 7 bases removed from V and 6 bases from J, the gap between germline ends came to 15 bases. Germline CDR1 and CDR2: MDHEN and SYDVKM. The CDR3 bases are TGTGCCAGCACTCCAGCAGAGGAGGATGAAAAACTGTTTTTT. Protein product: CASTPAEEDEKLFF.

The sample holds a few counts of this clonotype. The V gene is TRBV3-1, the J gene TRBJ2-7, with a possible D match to TRBD1 (5 bases). V lost 1 base and J lost 4, with 14 bases in between. This CDR3 region has 15 residues. Germline loops: CDR1 LGHDT, CDR2 YNNKEL (reference sequence). The chain's CDR3 is CASSQAAARAYEQYF. CDR3 DNA sequence: TGTGCCAGCAGCCAAGCGGCTGCCAGGGCGTACGAGCAGTACTTC.

The J gene is TRBJ2-5, the V gene TRBV4-2; weak D call: TRBD2 (5 bases). The CDR3 runs 12 residues. V lost 8 bases to trimming and J lost 5 bases, with 12 bases between them. Germline lookup yields CDR1 LGHNA and CDR2 YNFKEQ. The CDR3 protein is CASSGPGETQYF. The CDR3 nucleotides are TGTGCCAGCTCAGGCCCGGGGGAGACCCAGTACTTC.

Ten or more counts support this clonotype. The chain is built from TRBV6-6 and TRBJ2-7; the D is unclear. V lost 4 bases and J lost 3, with 10 bases in between. The CDR3 consists of 13 residues. CDR1 MNHNY and CDR2 SVGAGI come from the germline V gene (reference sequence). CDR3 sequence reads: CASSSTWDYEQYF. For the CDR3, the DNA is TGTGCCAGCAGTTCGACATGGGACTACGAGCAGTACTTC.

At least ten counts were recorded for this clonotype. The gene calls are TRBV7-2 and TRBJ1-2; D unresolved. CDR1 is SGHTA, CDR2 FQGNSA, per germline. The CDR3 has 13 residues. V lost 2 bases and J 4 bases, leaving 8 bases between the germline ends. In DNA form, the CDR3 reads TGTGCCAGCAGCTTAAACCGGGCCTATGGCTACACCTTC. Protein product: CASSLNRAYGYTF.

This clonotype was seen ten or more times. J is TRBJ1-1 and V is TRBV7-9, with D maybe TRBD1 (5 bases). CDR3 size: 14 residues. Germline-derived CDR1 and CDR2 are SEHNR and FQNEAQ (reference sequence). Trimming removed 3 bases at V and 3 bases at J, with 11 bases between. For the CDR3, the DNA is TGTGCCAGCAGCTTGGGGGAATGGGACACTGAAGCTTTCTTT. Its translation: CASSLGEWDTEAFF.